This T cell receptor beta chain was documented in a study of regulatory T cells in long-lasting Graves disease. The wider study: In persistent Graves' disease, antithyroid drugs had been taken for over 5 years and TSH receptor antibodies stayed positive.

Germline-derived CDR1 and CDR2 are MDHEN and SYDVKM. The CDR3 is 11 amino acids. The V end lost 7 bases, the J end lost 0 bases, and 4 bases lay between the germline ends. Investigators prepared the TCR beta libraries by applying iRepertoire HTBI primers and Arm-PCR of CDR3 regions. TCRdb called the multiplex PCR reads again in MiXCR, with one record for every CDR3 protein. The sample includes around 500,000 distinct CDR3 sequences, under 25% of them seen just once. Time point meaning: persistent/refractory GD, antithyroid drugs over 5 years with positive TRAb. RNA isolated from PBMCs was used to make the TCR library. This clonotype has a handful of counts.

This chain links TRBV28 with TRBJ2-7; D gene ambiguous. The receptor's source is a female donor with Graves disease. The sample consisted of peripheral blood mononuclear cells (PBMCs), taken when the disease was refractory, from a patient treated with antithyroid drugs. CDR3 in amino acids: CASMSSYEQYF. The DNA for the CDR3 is TGTGCCAGCATGAGCTCCTACGAGCAGTACTTC. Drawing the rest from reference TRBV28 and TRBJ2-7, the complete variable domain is DVKVTQSSRYLVKRTGEKVFLECVQDMDHENMFWYRQDPGLGLRLIYFSYDVKMKEKGDIPEGYSVSREKKERFSLILESASTNQTSMYLCASMSSYEQYFGPGTRLTVT.